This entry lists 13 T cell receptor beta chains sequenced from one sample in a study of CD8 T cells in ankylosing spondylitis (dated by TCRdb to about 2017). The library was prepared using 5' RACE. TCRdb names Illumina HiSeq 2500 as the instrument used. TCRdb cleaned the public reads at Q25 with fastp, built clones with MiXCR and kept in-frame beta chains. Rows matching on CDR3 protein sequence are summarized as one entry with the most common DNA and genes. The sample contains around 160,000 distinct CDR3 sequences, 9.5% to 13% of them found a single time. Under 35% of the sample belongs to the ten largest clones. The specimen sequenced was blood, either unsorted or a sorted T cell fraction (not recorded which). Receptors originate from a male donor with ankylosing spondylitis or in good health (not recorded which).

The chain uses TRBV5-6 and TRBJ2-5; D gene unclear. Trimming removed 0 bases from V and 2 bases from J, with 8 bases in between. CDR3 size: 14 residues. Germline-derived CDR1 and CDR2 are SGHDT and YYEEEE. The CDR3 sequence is CASSLAPLQETQYF. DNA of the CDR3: TGTGCCAGCAGCTTGGCCCCCCTACAAGAGACCCAGTACTTC.

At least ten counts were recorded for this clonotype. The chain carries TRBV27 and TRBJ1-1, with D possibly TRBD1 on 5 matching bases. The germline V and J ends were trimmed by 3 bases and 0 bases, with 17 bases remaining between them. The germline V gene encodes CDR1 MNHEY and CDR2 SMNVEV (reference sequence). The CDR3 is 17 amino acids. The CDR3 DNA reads TGTGCCAGCAGTTTGCAACCGAGGGGTGCCATGAACACTGAAGCTTTCTTT. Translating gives CASSLQPRGAMNTEAFF.

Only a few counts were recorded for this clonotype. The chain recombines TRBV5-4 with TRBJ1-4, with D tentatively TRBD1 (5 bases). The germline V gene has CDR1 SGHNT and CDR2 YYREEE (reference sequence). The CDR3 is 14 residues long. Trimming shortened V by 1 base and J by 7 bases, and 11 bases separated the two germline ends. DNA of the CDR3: TGTGCCAGCAGCTTGTGGGACGGCGGTGAAAAACTGTTTTTT. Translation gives CASSLWDGGEKLFF. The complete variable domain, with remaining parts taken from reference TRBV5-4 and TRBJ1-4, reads ETGVTQSPTHLIKTRGQQVTLRCSSQSGHNTVSWYQQALGQGPQFIFQYYREEENGRGNFPPRFSGLQFPNYSSELNVNALELDDSALYLCASSLWDGGEKLFFGSGTQLSVL.

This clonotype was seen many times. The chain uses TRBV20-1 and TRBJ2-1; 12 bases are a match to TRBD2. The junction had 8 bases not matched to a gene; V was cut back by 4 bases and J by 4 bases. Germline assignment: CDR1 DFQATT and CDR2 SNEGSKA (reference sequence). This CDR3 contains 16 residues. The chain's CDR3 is CSAKTSGGTGYNEQFF. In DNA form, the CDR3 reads TGCAGTGCTAAGACTAGCGGGGGAACTGGGTACAATGAGCAGTTCTTC.

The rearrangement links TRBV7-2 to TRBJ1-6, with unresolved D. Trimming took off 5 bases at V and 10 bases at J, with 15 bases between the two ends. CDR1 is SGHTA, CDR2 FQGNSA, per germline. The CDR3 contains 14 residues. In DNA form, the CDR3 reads TGTGCCAGCAGCCTGTCGAGGGTTTTGTCACCCCTCCACTTT. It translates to CASSLSRVLSPLHF.

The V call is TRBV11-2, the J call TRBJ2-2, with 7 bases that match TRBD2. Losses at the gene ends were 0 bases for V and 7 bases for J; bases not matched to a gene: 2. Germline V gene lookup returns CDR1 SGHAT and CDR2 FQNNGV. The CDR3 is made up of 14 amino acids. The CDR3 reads CASSLERGVGELFF. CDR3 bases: TGTGCCAGCAGCTTAGAACGGGGGGTCGGGGAGCTGTTTTTT.

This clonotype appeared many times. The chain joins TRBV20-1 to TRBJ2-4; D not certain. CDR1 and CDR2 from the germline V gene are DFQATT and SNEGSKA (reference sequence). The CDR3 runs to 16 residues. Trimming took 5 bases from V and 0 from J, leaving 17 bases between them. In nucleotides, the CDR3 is TGCAGTGCTTGGACCCACCAAGCTCTAGCCAAAAACATTCAGTACTTC. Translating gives CSAWTHQALAKNIQYF.

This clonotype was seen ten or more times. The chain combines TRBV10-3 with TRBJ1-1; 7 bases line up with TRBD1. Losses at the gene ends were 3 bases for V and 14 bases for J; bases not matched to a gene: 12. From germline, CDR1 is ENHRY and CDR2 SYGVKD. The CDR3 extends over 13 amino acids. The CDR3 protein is CAISENPGQRGFF. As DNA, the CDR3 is TGTGCCATCAGTGAAAATCCGGGACAGAGAGGATTCTTT.

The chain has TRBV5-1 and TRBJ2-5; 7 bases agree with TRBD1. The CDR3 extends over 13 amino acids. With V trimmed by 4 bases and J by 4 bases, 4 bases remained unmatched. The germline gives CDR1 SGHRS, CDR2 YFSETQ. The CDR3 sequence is CASSSRQGETQYF. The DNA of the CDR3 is TGCGCCAGCAGCAGTAGACAGGGAGAGACCCAGTACTTC.

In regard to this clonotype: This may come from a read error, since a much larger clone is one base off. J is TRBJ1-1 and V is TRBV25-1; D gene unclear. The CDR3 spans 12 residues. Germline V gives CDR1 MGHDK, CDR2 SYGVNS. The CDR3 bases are TGTGCCAACAGTGATGTGAAGACTGAAGCTTTCTTT. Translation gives CANSDVKTEAFF.

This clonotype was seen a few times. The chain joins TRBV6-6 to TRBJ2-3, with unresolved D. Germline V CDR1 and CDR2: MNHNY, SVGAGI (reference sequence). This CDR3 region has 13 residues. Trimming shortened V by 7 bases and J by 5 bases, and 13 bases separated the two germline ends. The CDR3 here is CASKEAFIDTQYF. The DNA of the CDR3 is TGTGCCAGCAAAGAGGCATTCATAGATACGCAGTATTTT.

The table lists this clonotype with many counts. For the CDR3, the DNA is TGTGCCAGCAGCCAGCGGGGGACTCGAGGGTCCAATGAAAAACTGTTTTTT. Residues: CASSQRGTRGSNEKLFF. The gene calls are TRBV7-9 and TRBJ1-4; D perhaps matches TRBD1 (5 bases). From germline, CDR1 is SEHNR and CDR2 FQNEAQ (reference sequence). Trimming took 5 bases from V and 5 from J, leaving 21 bases between them. CDR3 length: 17 amino acids.

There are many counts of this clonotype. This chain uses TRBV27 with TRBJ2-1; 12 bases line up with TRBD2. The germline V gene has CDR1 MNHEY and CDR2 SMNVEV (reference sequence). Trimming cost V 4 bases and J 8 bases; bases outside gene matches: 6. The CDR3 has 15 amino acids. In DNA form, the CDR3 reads TGTGCCAGCAGTTCCGGACTAGCGGGATTTCATGAGCAGTTCTTC. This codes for CASSSGLAGFHEQFF.